This T cell receptor (beta chain) was sequenced during a study of siplizumab effects on memory and regulatory T cells. Whole-study results and caveats: A significant reduction in alloreactive sequences traceable to unstimulated CD4+ memory cells was produced by siplizumab.

Per sample, roughly 10^5 TCR templates underwent assay. Using immunoSEQ multiplex PCR, the repertoire was profiled, and TCRdb retains in-frame clones only, with some absent. The sample lists some 56,000 clones, about 97% occurring once. The J segment lost 7 bases and the V segment lost 7 bases, leaving 7 bases of the junction unmatched. The germline V gene encodes CDR1 SEHNR and CDR2 FQNEAQ (reference sequence). The CDR3 has 14 amino acids. About this clone: The target antigen is unknown.

The chain recombines TRBV7-9 with TRBJ2-2, with TRBD1 identical over 9 bases. Sequencing used naive CD8+ T cells sorted from blood. This TCR derives from a human donor in good health. In DNA form, the CDR3 reads TGTGCCAGCACCCCACAGGGGGCGTTCGGGGAGCTGTTTTTT. Amino acids: CASTPQGAFGELFF.